Below, one T cell receptor beta chain is given with its context. Participants spanned ages roughly 18 to 95 years and resided in roughly 22 US areas. The study recruited exposed participants who had met a COVID-19 case within 2 weeks before entry. The CDR3 is 17 residues long. The V gene's germline CDR1 is LNHDA and CDR2 SQIVND (reference sequence). V was pared by 7 bases and J by 0 bases, with 19 bases between. Method: immunoSEQ multiplex PCR; TCRdb's copy keeps in-frame clones and lacks some. Of around 220,000 clones in the sample, 85% to 90% were seen once. This sample is part of a study of blood T cell repertoires in COVID-19. Study-level background: There were acute and convalescent COVID-19 samples, and they came from the United States, Italy and Spain. In each case, the material was cDNA or gDNA derived from T cells, B-cell-depleted T cells, or PBMCs.

The source is a man aged 30 to 39 who had been exposed to COVID-19. This chain uses TRBV19 with TRBJ2-1; D possibly corresponds to TRBD1 (5 bases). The sample comprised PBMCs or T cells enriched from blood (not recorded which). CDR3 in amino acids: CASNLNGAESSYNEQFF. The DNA of the CDR3 is TGTGCCAGTAACCTCAATGGGGCGGAGAGCTCCTACAATGAGCAGTTCTTC.